Given below is one T cell receptor beta chain in context. Its target is unknown. The data belong to a study of T cell responses to AZD1222 COVID-19 vaccine. Per germline, CDR1 MNHEY and CDR2 SVGAGI. V lost 4 bases and J 0 bases, leaving 9 bases between the germline ends. The CDR3 totals 14 residues. Data came from immunoSEQ multiplex PCR; TCRdb stores just in-frame clones and leaves some out. Of approximately 110,000 clones listed, around 85% were seen once; the top ten hold roughly 4.4%. Broader study findings: Donor demographics were predominantly white British with a female majority; clonal diversity may be underestimated. Spike-wide vaccine-associated CD4 TCRs dominated at 160-218 and 743-854. Repertoires were sampled only after the peak T cell response.

The genes are TRBV6-5 and TRBJ1-1; possible D gene TRBD1, 5 bases. The starting material was peripheral blood, obtained 28 days after the second AZD1222 dose. This clonotype was obtained from an adult who received the AZD1222 COVID-19 vaccine. The CDR3 DNA follows: TGTGCCAGCAGTTCCGACAGACTGAACACTGAAGCTTTCTTT. Encoded protein: CASSSDRLNTEAFF.